The 21 T cell receptor beta chains listed next were all sequenced from one sample in a study of blood T cell repertoires in COVID-19. Assay used: immunoSEQ multiplex PCR; TCRdb lists only in-frame clones, some missing. The sample consists of about 190,000 clones, 85% of them appearing once. What was sequenced was peripheral blood. The receptor set was obtained from a woman older than 75 with acute or convalescent COVID-19.

The chain combines TRBV6-2 or TRBV6-3 with TRBJ2-7, with 13 bases aligning to TRBD2. V shed 2 bases and J 2 bases; nucleotides not matched to a gene: 12. The CDR3 runs to 19 residues. Germline values: CDR1 MNHEY, CDR2 SVGEGT. In DNA, the CDR3 is TGTGCCAGCAGTTACCGACTAGCGGGAGGTCAAACTGGTACCTACGAGCAGTACTTC. This gives the protein CASSYRLAGGQTGTYEQYF.

The chain couples TRBV2 to TRBJ2-1, with D possibly being TRBD1 (5 bases). V shed 5 bases and J shed 9 bases, with 5 bases lying between them. Germline V lookup: CDR1 SNHLY, CDR2 FYNNEI. The CDR3 runs 10 residues. The CDR3 DNA reads TGTGCCAGCAGTCAGGGTGAGCAGTTCTTC. This codes for CASSQGEQFF.

The chain joins TRBV30 to TRBJ1-1, with 9 nucleotides matching TRBD1. CDR1 GTSNPN and CDR2 SVGIG come from the germline V gene (reference sequence). This CDR3 region has 15 residues. Unmatched junction bases numbered 7, after V lost 2 bases and J lost 3 bases. CDR3 amino acids: CAWSSTGGSYTEAFF. For the CDR3, the DNA is TGTGCCTGGAGTTCGACAGGGGGTTCGTACACTGAAGCTTTCTTT.

The chain couples TRBV5-4 to TRBJ2-7; a possible D gene is TRBD1 (7 bases). This CDR3 is built from 15 residues. The V gene lost 1 base and the J gene lost 0 bases, with 11 bases spanning the gap. Germline V gives CDR1 SGHNT, CDR2 YYREEE (reference sequence). CDR3 nucleotides: TGTGCCAGCAGCTTGCCAGGGGGGAGCTCCTACGAGCAGTACTTC. Protein: CASSLPGGSSYEQYF.

This clone occurred once. The V and J genes are TRBV25-1 and TRBJ1-2; D ambiguous. Trimming pared 6 bases from V and 5 bases from J, leaving 16 bases between. Germline V gives CDR1 MGHDK, CDR2 SYGVNS. This CDR3 is built from 14 residues. The CDR3 region is CASRPPGGNYGYTF. In DNA form, the CDR3 reads TGTGCCAGCAGGCCCCCGGGAGGGAATTATGGCTACACCTTC.

Here the CDR3 DNA reads TGTGCCAGCAGCTTAAGAGCCCAGGGGATTGGTACAGATACGCAGTATTTT. Translating gives CASSLRAQGIGTDTQYF. J is TRBJ2-3 and V is TRBV7-9; D perhaps matches TRBD1 (6 bases). The V gene's germline CDR1 is SEHNR and CDR2 FQNEAQ (reference sequence). This CDR3 is 17 amino acids long. V lost 2 bases, J lost 3 bases, and 18 bases lay in between.

The V gene is TRBV7-8, the J gene TRBJ2-5; D remains ambiguous. V was trimmed by 1 base and J by 4 bases, leaving 7 bases between them. The CDR3 has 13 amino acids. CDR1 is SGHVS, CDR2 FQNEAQ, per germline. CDR3 in amino acids: CASSLDPGETQYF. For the CDR3, the DNA is TGTGCCAGCAGCTTAGATCCAGGAGAGACCCAGTACTTC.

This sequence joins TRBV28 and TRBJ1-2; 7 positions match TRBD1. With V trimmed by 5 bases and J by 8 bases, 8 bases remained unmatched. Germline CDR1 is MDHEN and CDR2 is SYDVKM. This CDR3 has 13 residues. CDR3 residues: CASSTQGGGGYTF. The CDR3 coding sequence is TGTGCCAGCAGTACCCAGGGGGGCGGGGGCTACACCTTC.

This clone appeared a single time. This chain's CDR3 is CASIRGQGAGEKLFF. The CDR3 bases are TGTGCCAGCATTAGGGGGCAGGGGGCAGGTGAAAAACTGTTTTTT. The gene calls are TRBV28 and TRBJ1-4, with TRBD1 identical over 8 bases. This CDR3 comprises 15 residues. J lost 7 bases, V lost 7 bases, and 11 bases had no gene match. CDR1 is MDHEN, CDR2 SYDVKM, per germline.

The chain uses TRBV4-3 and TRBJ2-2; D is undetermined. In germline, CDR1 is LGHNA, CDR2 YSLEER. The V gene lost 4 bases and the J gene lost 4 bases, with 10 bases spanning the gap. This CDR3 comprises 14 residues. The CDR3 region is CASSLRASTGELFF. The CDR3 DNA sequence: TGCGCCAGCAGCCTACGAGCGAGCACCGGGGAGCTGTTTTTT.

V usage is TRBV27 and J usage is TRBJ2-1; TRBD2 matches 12 bases. J gave up 4 bases and V 5 bases, and 3 bases lay outside the gene matches. Germline CDR1 and CDR2: MNHEY and SMNVEV (reference sequence). The CDR3 has 15 residues. The CDR3 here is CASSPLAGGYNEQFF. Written as DNA, the CDR3 is TGTGCCAGCAGTCCTCTAGCGGGAGGGTACAATGAGCAGTTCTTC.

The J gene is TRBJ1-2, the V gene TRBV24-1; 8 bases fit TRBD1. The CDR3 has 15 residues. Germline CDR1 is KGHDR and CDR2 is SFDVKD. The V gene end was trimmed by 3 bases and the J gene end by 8 bases; junction bases not matched to a gene: 10. CDR3 DNA sequence: TGTGCCACCAGTGATCCCGGGACAGGTTTCAAAGGCTACACCTTC. Translating it yields CATSDPGTGFKGYTF.

V and J are TRBV6-2 or TRBV6-3 and TRBJ1-2, with TRBD1 matching over 7 bases. The CDR3 has 14 amino acids. Per germline, CDR1 MNHEY and CDR2 SVGEGT. V lost 5 bases to trimming and J lost 4 bases; unmatched junction nucleotides: 7. DNA of the CDR3: TGTGCCAGCAGTAACCCGGACAGGATCTATGGCTACACCTTC. Amino acid sequence: CASSNPDRIYGYTF.

The genes are TRBV21-1 and TRBJ1-1; the D call TRBD1 from the table was never checked on the DNA. TRBV21-1 is marked as a pseudogene. CDR3 length: 14 residues. The CDR3 nucleotides are TGTGCCAGCAGCAAAAACAGAGTCCACACTGAAGCTTTCTTT. This translates into CASSKNRVHTEAFF.

The chain is built from TRBV20-1 and TRBJ1-2; 7 bases are a match to TRBD1. The J segment lost 7 bases and the V segment lost 3 bases, leaving 5 bases of the junction unmatched. The CDR3 extends over 12 amino acids. The V gene's germline CDR1 is DFQATT and CDR2 SNEGSKA (reference sequence). The CDR3 protein is CSASQTGVGYTF. The CDR3 DNA sequence: TGCAGTGCTAGTCAAACAGGGGTTGGCTACACCTTC.

The rearrangement links TRBV4-3 to TRBJ1-6; TRBD1 matches at 7 bases. V gave up 0 bases and J gave up 5 bases; unmatched junction bases: 10. CDR1 and CDR2 (germline): LGHNA, YSLEER. This CDR3 is 18 amino acids long. CDR3 nucleotides: TGCGCCAGCAGCCAAGAACTTCAGGGGGTGGGTAATAATTCACCCCTCCACTTT. Translated, it gives CASSQELQGVGNNSPLHF.

The chain carries TRBV12-1 and TRBJ1-5; the tabulated D call, TRBD1, remains unverified against the DNA. TRBV12-1 is a known pseudogene. This CDR3 has 14 amino acids. The CDR3 reads CASSFVRGNQPQHF. The CDR3 DNA reads as TGTGCCAGCAGCTTTGTCAGGGGCAATCAGCCCCAGCATTTT.

V usage is TRBV9 and J usage is TRBJ2-2, with D maybe TRBD1 (5 bases). CDR1 is SGDLS and CDR2 is YYNGEE in the germline V gene. V lost 2 bases and J 1 base, leaving 9 bases between the germline ends. This CDR3 is 15 amino acids long. Here the CDR3 reads CASSVMGQNTGELFF. The CDR3 nucleotides read TGTGCCAGCAGCGTTATGGGGCAGAACACCGGGGAGCTGTTTTTT.

V and J are TRBV3-1 (or the pseudogene TRBV3-2) and TRBJ2-7; possibly TRBD1 for D (7 bases). The V gene's germline CDR1 is LGHDT and CDR2 YNNKEL (reference sequence). V was shortened by 0 bases and J by 0 bases, with 15 bases between the two germline ends. The CDR3 has 17 residues. In DNA form, the CDR3 reads TGTGCCAGCAGCCAAGAATGGGGGCGGGACAGCTCCTACGAGCAGTACTTC. It is translated as CASSQEWGRDSSYEQYF.

This clone was recorded a few times. This chain uses TRBV7-2 with TRBJ1-5, with 7 bases matching TRBD1. Germline CDR1 is SGHTA and CDR2 is FQGNSA. The J segment lost 4 bases and the V segment lost 2 bases, leaving 5 bases of the junction unmatched. The CDR3 is 15 amino acids. CDR3 loop: CASSLSGTENQPQHF. In DNA, the CDR3 is TGTGCCAGCAGCTTATCCGGGACAGAGAATCAGCCCCAGCATTTT.

On this clone: At the DNA level, this CDR3 is encoded by other sequences in the same sample as well. V and J are TRBV5-1 and TRBJ2-2; TRBD1 aligns across 8 bases. Germline trimming cut 7 bases from V and 1 base from J; bases unmatched to any gene: 3. CDR1 and CDR2 (germline): SGHRS, YFSETQ. The CDR3 consists of 14 residues. Here the CDR3 reads CASSGTGNTGELFF. CDR3 bases: TGCGCCAGCTCCGGGACAGGGAACACCGGGGAGCTGTTTTTT.